This T cell receptor (beta chain) is drawn from a study of human T cells and chemical hapten exposure. About the research overall: Diagnoses of alopecia areata, totalis or universalis occurred in mostly female patients. The variation in per-sample TCR yields arose mainly from small differences in pooled library volumes.

This clonotype was recorded at least ten times. The CDR3 extends over 16 amino acids. From germline, CDR1 is ENHRY and CDR2 SYGVKD. Trimming at V came to 3 bases and at J to 5 bases, leaving 10 bases not matched to a gene. TCRdb used MiXCR to reprocess the RACE reads, holding one entry per CDR3 protein. The data show under 400,000 distinct CDR3 sequences, more than 4.5% seen once. Time point: pre-sensitization, week 0. Treatment specified: therapeutic diphenylcyclopropenone sensitization with weekly scalp DPC. V usage is TRBV10-3 and J usage is TRBJ2-3, with 8 positions matching TRBD2. This clonotype was sampled from a woman aged 45-65 years with alopecia areata. Some clones in this sample may be carry-over from other donors' samples. Material: whole blood, obtained in connection with sensitization to the hapten diphenylcyclopropenone (DPC). The CDR3 reads CAISESDGLALDTQYF. The DNA of the CDR3 is TGTGCCATCAGTGAAAGTGATGGACTAGCTCTAGATACGCAGTATTTT.